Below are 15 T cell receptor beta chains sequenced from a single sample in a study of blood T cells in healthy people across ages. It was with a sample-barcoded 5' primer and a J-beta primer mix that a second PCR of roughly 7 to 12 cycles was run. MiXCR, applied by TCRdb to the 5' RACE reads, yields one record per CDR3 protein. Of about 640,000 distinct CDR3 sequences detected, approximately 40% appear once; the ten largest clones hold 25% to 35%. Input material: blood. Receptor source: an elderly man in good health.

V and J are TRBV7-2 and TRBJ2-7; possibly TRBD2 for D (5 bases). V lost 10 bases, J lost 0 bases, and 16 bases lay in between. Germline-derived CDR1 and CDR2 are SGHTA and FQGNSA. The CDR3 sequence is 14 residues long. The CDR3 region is CATRRDGSSYEQYF. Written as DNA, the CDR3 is TGTGCCACCCGACGGGATGGGAGCTCCTACGAGCAGTACTTC.

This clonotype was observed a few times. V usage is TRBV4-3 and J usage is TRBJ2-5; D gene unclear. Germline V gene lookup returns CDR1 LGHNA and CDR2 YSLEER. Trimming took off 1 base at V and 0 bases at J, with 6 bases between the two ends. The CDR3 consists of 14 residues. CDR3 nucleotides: TGCGCCAGCAGCCAAGGGGTCAACCAAGAGACCCAGTACTTC. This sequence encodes CASSQGVNQETQYF.

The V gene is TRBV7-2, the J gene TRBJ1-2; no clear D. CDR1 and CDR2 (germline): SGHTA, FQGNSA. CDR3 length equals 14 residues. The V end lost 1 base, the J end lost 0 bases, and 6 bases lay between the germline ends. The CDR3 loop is CASSLDSANYGYTF. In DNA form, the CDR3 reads TGTGCCAGCAGCTTAGACAGCGCTAACTATGGCTACACCTTC. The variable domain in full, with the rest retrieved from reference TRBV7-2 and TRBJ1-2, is GAGVSQSPSNKVTEKGKDVELRCDPISGHTALYWYRQSLGQGLEFLIYFQGNSAPDKSGLPSDRFSAERTGGSVSTLTIQRTQQEDSAVYLCASSLDSANYGYTFGSGTRLTVV.

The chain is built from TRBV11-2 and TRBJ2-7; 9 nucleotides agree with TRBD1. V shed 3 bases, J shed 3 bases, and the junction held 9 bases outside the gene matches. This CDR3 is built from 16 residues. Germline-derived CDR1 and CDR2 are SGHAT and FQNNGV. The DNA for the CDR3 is TGTGCCAGCAGCTTGGGCCGTTGGGACAGGGACTACGAGCAGTACTTC. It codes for CASSLGRWDRDYEQYF.

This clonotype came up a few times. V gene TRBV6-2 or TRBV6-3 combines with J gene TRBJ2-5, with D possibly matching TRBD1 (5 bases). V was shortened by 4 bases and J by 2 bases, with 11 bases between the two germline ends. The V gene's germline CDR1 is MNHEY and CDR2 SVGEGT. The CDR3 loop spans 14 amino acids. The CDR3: CASSSYSGQETQYF. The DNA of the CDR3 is TGTGCCAGCAGTTCCTATTCAGGGCAAGAGACCCAGTACTTC.

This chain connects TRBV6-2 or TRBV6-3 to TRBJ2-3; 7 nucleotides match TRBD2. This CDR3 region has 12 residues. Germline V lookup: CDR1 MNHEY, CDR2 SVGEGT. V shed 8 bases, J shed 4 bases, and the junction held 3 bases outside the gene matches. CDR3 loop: CASGGLSDTQYF. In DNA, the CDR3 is TGTGCCAGCGGGGGACTATCAGATACGCAGTATTTT.

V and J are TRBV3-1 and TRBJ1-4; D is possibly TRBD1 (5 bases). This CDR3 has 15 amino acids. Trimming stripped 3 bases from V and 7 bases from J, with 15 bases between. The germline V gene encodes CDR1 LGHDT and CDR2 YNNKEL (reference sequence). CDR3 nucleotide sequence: TGTGCCAGCAGCCATGGTGGGGGAGGAGGTGAAAAACTGTTTTTT. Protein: CASSHGGGGGEKLFF.

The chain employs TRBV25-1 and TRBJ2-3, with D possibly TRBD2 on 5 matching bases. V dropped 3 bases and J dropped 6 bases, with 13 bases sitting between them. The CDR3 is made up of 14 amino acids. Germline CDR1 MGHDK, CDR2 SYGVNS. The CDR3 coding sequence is TGTGCCAGCAGTGAGGCGGGTTCGCGGGATACGCAGTATTTT. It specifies CASSEAGSRDTQYF.

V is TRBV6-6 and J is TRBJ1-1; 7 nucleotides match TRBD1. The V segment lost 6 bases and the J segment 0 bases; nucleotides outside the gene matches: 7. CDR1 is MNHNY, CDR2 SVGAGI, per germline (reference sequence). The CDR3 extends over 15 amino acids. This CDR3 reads CASSPTGTVNTEAFF. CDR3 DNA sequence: TGTGCCAGCAGCCCGACAGGGACCGTGAACACTGAAGCTTTCTTT.

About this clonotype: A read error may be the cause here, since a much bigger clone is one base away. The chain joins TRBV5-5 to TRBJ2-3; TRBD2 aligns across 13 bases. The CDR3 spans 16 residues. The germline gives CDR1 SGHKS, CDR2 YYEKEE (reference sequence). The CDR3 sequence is CVSSPVLAGGSDTQYF. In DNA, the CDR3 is TGTGTCAGCAGCCCCGTACTAGCGGGGGGGTCAGATACGCAGTATTTT.

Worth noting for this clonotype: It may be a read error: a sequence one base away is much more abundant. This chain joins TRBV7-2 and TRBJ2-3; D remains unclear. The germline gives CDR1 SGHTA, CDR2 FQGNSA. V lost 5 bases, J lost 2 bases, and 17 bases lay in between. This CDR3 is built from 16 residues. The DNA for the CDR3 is TGTGCCAGCAGCACTACAGCTTTTACCCTCACAGATACGCAGTATTTT. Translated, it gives CASSTTAFTLTDTQYF.

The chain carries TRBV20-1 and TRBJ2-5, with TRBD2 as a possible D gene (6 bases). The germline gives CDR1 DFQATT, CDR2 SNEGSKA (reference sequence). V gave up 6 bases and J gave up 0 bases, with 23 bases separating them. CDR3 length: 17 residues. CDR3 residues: CSARKWASDGYQETQYF. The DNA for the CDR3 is TGCAGTGCCAGAAAGTGGGCTAGCGACGGGTACCAAGAGACCCAGTACTTC.

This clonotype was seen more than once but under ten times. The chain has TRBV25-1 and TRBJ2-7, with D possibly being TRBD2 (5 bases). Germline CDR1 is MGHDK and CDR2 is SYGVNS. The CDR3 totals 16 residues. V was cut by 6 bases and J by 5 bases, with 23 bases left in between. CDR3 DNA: TGTGCCAGCAGCCCCTTCACGACAAGGCAGAGGGACGAGCAGTACTTC. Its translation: CASSPFTTRQRDEQYF.

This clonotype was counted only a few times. DNA of the CDR3: TGTGCCAGCAGCCGGGGGGCGTGGACTGAAGCTTTCTTT. This translates into CASSRGAWTEAFF. This rearrangement joins TRBV3-1 to TRBJ1-1; D possibly corresponds to TRBD1 (6 bases). The CDR3 is 13 amino acids. Germline CDR1 and CDR2: LGHDT and YNNKEL (reference sequence). Trimming left V 4 bases short and J 5 bases short, with 11 bases between.

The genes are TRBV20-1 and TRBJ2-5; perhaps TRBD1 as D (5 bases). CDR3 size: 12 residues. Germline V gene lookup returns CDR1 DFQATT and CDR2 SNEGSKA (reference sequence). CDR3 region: CRVGRAQETQYF. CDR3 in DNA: TGCAGGGTGGGCAGGGCCCAAGAGACCCAGTACTTC.